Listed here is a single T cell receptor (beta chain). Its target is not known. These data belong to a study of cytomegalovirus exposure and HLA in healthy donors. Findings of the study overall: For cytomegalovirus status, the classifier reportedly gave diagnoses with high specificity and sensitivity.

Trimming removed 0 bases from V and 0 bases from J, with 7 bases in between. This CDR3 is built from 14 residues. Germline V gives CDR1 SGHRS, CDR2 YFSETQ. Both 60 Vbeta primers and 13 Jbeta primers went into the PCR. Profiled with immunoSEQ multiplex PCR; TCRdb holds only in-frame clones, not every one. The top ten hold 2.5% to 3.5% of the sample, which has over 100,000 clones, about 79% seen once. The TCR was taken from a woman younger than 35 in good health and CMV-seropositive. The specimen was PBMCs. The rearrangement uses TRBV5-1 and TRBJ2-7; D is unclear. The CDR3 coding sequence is TGCGCCAGCAGCTTGGACTCCCTCTCCTACGAGCAGTACTTC. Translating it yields CASSLDSLSYEQYF.